A single T cell receptor (beta chain) is shown here with its context. Antigen specificity is unknown. A template switching step contributed a universal primer site, while unique molecular identifiers were present in the cDNA. TCRdb re-derived calls from the 5' RACE reads in MiXCR, one entry per CDR3 protein. In the table there are 500,000 to 700,000 distinct CDR3 sequences, under 8.5% of which are singletons. The sample originates from a study of identical twins. Study-wide results and caveats: Sequences that were out-of-frame, alpha and twin-shared displayed an excess of low generation probability. In beta out-of-frame sequences, the excess sharing between twins was weaker.

CDR1 and CDR2 from the germline V gene are MGHRA and YSYEKL. This CDR3 comprises 14 residues. Between the trimmed V and J ends, which lost 4 bases and 10 bases, there was a span of 16 bases. The same specimen was also included in a second study, on yellow fever vaccine responses in identical twins. That paper adds: Twin vaccine T cell responses reportedly seemed partly convergent, partly personalized.

The chain combines TRBV4-1 with TRBJ1-4, with D unresolved. This receptor was identified in a woman under 30 in good health. The specimen was PBMCs. The CDR3 DNA follows: TGCGCCAGCAGCCCGTACGACGCACCCGGAAAACTGTTTTTT. It is translated as CASSPYDAPGKLFF.